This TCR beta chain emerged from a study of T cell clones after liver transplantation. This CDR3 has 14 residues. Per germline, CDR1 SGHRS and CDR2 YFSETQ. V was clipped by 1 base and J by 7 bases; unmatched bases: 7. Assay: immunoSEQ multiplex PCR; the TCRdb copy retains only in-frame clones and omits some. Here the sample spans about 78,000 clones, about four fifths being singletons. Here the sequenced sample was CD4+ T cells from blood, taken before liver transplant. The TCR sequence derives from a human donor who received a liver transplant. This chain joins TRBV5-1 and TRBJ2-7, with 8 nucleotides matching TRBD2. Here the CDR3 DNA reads TGCGCCAGCAGCTTGACGGGAGGGCCAGGAGAGCAGTACTTC. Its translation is CASSLTGGPGEQYF.